This T cell receptor (beta chain) was observed in a study of beta chain features in type 1 diabetes. Study results and limitations: Patients and controls would be equally affected if PCR favored shorter templates. Healthy donors had naive, central memory and Treg TCRB repertoires that appeared less similar than those seen among patients.

CDR3 length equals 15 residues. This clone showed up just a few times. The antigen is not known. What was sequenced were expressed TCRB transcripts, since all of the isolated RNA had been reverse transcribed. Measured with immunoSEQ multiplex PCR; TCRdb has only the in-frame clones, and not every one. The repertoire holds fewer than 350,000 clones, with 8% as singletons. The sequencing input was central memory CD4+ T cells from blood. The source is a woman in her late teens or twenties in good health. This chain joins TRBV21-1 and TRBJ2-7; TRBD2, the table's D call, was not compared with the DNA. TRBV21-1 constitutes a pseudogene. For the CDR3, the DNA is TGTGCCAGCAGCAGCGGAGTTTCCTACTTCTACGAGCAGTACTTC. Protein sequence: CASSSGVSYFYEQYF.